The source of this T cell receptor (beta chain) is a study of T-cell reconstitution after alpha-beta-depleted transplantation in children. Study findings and constraints: Approximately two months post-transplant, alpha-beta T cells reportedly originated from several hundred expanded graft clones. At day 60, the high TCRbeta diversity found in some patients originated from recipient T cells and thymic progenitors that had survived. Hyperexpanded clones declined; after one year, newly produced T cells mostly supplied diversity.

Unique molecular identifiers were built into the TCRbeta library. One entry per CDR3 protein, called by TCRdb with MiXCR from the PCR reads. The sample lists 90,000 to 150,000 distinct CDR3 sequences, roughly 23% occurring once. For this clonotype: Antigen: not known.

This specimen consisted of PBMCs, mostly from graft donor cells, obtained 180 days after TCRalphabeta/CD19-depleted stem cell transplant. This TCR came from a male patient aged 2 to 9 who had a stem cell transplant for chronic granulomatous disease, so the T cells may come from the graft donor.

CDR3: CASSRSGTAYGYTF. The CDR3 DNA is TGTGCCAGCAGTCGATCCGGGACAGCCTATGGCTACACCTTC. V usage is TRBV27 and J usage is TRBJ1-2; 7 bases align to TRBD1. The V gene end was trimmed by 5 bases and the J gene end by 4 bases; junction bases not matched to a gene: 7. The CDR3 length is 14 residues. Germline values: CDR1 MNHEY, CDR2 SMNVEV (reference sequence).